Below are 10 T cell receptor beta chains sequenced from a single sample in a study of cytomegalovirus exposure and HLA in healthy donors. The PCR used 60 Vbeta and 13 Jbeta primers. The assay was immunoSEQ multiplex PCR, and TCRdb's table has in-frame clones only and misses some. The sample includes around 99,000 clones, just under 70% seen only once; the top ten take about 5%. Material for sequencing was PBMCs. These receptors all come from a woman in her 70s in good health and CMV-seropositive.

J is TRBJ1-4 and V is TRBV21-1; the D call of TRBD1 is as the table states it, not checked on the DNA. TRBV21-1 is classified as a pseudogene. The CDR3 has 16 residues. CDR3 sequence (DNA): TGTGCCAGCAGCAAAGCGCTTGACAGGGTCGGGGAAAAACTGTTTTTT. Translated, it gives CASSKALDRVGEKLFF.

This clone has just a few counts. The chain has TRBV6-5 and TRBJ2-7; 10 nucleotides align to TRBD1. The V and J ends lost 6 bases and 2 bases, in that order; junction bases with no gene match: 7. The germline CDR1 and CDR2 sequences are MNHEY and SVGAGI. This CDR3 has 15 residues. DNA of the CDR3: TGTGCCAGCAGGCCACCCGGGACAGGGGCCTACGAGCAGTACTTC. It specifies CASRPPGTGAYEQYF.

The CDR3 DNA reads as TGTGCCTGTCCCGGACTAGCCTCCTACAATGAGCAGTTCTTC. Residues: CACPGLASYNEQFF. This chain joins TRBV30 and TRBJ2-1, with 8 positions matching TRBD2. The CDR3 runs 14 residues. V dropped 6 bases and J dropped 0; count of bases not matched to a gene: 4. Germline CDR1 and CDR2: GTSNPN and SVGIG (reference sequence).

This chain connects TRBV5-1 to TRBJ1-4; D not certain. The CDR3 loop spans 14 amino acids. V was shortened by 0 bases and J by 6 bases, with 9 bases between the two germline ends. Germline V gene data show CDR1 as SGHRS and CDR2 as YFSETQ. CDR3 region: CASSLASTDEKLFF. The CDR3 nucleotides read TGCGCCAGCAGCTTGGCCAGTACAGATGAAAAACTGTTTTTT.

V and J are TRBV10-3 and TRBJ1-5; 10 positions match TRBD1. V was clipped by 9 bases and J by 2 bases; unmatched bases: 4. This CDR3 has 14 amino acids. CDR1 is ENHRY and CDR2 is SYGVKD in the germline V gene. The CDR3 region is CAISGTGGNQPQHF. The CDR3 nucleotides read TGTGCCATATCCGGGACAGGGGGCAATCAGCCCCAGCATTTT.

CDR3 bases: TGTGCCAGCAGCCAATTGGGACAGGGGAGGGACTATGGCTACACCTTC. It specifies CASSQLGQGRDYGYTF. The rearrangement links TRBV16 to TRBJ1-2; 10 bases map to TRBD1. The CDR3 extends over 16 amino acids. With 1 base clipped from V and 3 bases from J, the junction kept 5 bases outside the gene matches. Germline V lookup: CDR1 KGHSY, CDR2 FQNENV.

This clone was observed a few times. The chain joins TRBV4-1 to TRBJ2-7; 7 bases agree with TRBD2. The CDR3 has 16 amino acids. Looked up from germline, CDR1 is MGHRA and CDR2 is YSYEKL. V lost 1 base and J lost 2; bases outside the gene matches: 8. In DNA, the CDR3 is TGCGCCAGCAGCCAAGGGTTAGGTGCGGGGGCCTACGAGCAGTACTTC. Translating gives CASSQGLGAGAYEQYF.

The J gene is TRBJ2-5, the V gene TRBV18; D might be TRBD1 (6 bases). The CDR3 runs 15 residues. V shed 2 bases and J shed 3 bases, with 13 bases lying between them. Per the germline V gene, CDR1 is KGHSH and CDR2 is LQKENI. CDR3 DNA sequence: TGTGCCAGCTCACCAGCGCGACAGGCCGAAGAGACCCAGTACTTC. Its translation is CASSPARQAEETQYF. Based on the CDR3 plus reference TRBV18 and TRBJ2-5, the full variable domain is NAGVMQNPRHLVRRRGQEARLRCSPMKGHSHVYWYRQLPEEGLKFMVYLQKENIIDESGMPKERFSAEFPKEGPSILRIQQVVRGDSAAYFCASSPARQAEETQYFGPGTRLLVL.

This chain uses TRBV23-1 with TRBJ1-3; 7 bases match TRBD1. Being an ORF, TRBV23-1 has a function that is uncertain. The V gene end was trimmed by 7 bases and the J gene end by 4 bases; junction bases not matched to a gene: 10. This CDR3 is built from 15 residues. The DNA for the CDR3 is TGCGCCAGCACCCAGGCAGGGACAGCAGGAAACACCATATATTTT. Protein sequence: CASTQAGTAGNTIYF.

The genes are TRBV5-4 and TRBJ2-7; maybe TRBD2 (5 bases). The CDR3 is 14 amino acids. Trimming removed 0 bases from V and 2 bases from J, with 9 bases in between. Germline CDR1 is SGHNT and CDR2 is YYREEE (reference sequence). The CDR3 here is CASSLALGAYEQYF. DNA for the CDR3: TGTGCCAGCAGCTTGGCCCTCGGGGCCTACGAGCAGTACTTC.